One sample yielded the 30 T cell receptor beta chains listed below, sequenced in a study of cytomegalovirus exposure and HLA in healthy donors. Sequencing used immunoSEQ multiplex PCR; TCRdb keeps in-frame clones, though not all of them. The sample shows 350,000 or so clones, approximately 90% of them seen only once. The sample comprised PBMCs. The receptors come from a woman under 30 in good health and CMV-seronegative.

Regarding this clone: The sample holds other DNA sequences that translate to the same CDR3. The chain combines TRBV5-6 with TRBJ2-2; 7 nucleotides agree with TRBD1. Trimming removed 2 bases from V and 1 base from J; junction bases left unmatched: 2. This CDR3 is 15 amino acids long. In germline, CDR1 is SGHDT, CDR2 YYEEEE. The CDR3 nucleotides read TGTGCCAGCAGCTTCAGACAGGGGAACACCGGGGAGCTGTTTTTT. Its protein is CASSFRQGNTGELFF.

V gene TRBV11-3 combines with J gene TRBJ2-1, with 8 bases identical to TRBD2. The ends lost 1 base at V and 5 bases at J; junction bases unmatched: 10. The germline CDR1 and CDR2 sequences are SGHNT and YENEEA. This CDR3 region has 17 residues. The CDR3 here is CASSLGGWAGGHNEQFF. In DNA, the CDR3 is TGTGCCAGCAGCTTAGGGGGTTGGGCGGGAGGCCACAATGAGCAGTTCTTC.

The CDR3 sequence is CATHRRTANTGELFF. The DNA of the CDR3 is TGTGCCACCCACCGCCGGACAGCTAACACCGGGGAGCTGTTTTTT. The chain links TRBV2 to TRBJ2-2; possibly TRBD1 for D (6 bases). Looked up from germline, CDR1 is SNHLY and CDR2 is FYNNEI. This CDR3 region has 15 residues. V shed 10 bases and J shed 2 bases, with 17 bases lying between them. Together with reference TRBV2 and TRBJ2-2, the CDR3 gives the full variable domain: EPEVTQTPSHQVTQMGQEVILRCVPISNHLYFYWYRQILGQKVEFLVSFYNNEISEKSEIFDDQFSVERPDGSNFTLKIRSTKLEDSAMYFCATHRRTANTGELFFGEGSRLTVL.

The chain carries TRBV7-8 and TRBJ2-1; tentative D call: TRBD2 (5 bases). This CDR3 comprises 13 residues. V lost 7 bases, J lost 4 bases, and 11 bases lay in between. Germline V gene data show CDR1 as SGHVS and CDR2 as FQNEAQ. The CDR3 nucleotides read TGTGCCAGCACGAAGAGAGGGTACAATGAGCAGTTCTTC. Its protein product is CASTKRGYNEQFF.

J is TRBJ2-7 and V is TRBV4-2; perhaps TRBD2 as D (6 bases). CDR1 is LGHNA and CDR2 is YNFKEQ in the germline V gene. This CDR3 has 13 residues. The V and J ends lost 0 bases and 8 bases respectively, with 11 bases between them. The CDR3 spells CASSQEGGSQQYF. The CDR3 DNA reads TGTGCCAGCAGCCAAGAGGGGGGAAGTCAGCAGTACTTC.

The chain employs TRBV4-1 and TRBJ2-2, with 13 positions matching TRBD2. Germline V CDR1 and CDR2: MGHRA, YSYEKL. Trimming at V came to 4 bases and at J to 2 bases, leaving 4 bases not matched to a gene. This CDR3 is built from 17 residues. The CDR3 protein is CASSRRTSGSNTGELFF. The CDR3 DNA reads TGCGCCAGCAGCCGCCGGACTAGCGGGAGTAACACCGGGGAGCTGTTTTTT.

The rearrangement joins TRBV6-4 to TRBJ2-3; D perhaps matches TRBD1 (6 bases). The germline V gene encodes CDR1 MRHNA and CDR2 SNTAGT. V was cut by 6 bases and J by 4 bases, with 17 bases left in between. CDR3 length: 15 residues. The CDR3 DNA reads TGTGCCAGCAGGGTACAGGGCCGCGAGTCAGATACGCAGTATTTT. As protein: CASRVQGRESDTQYF.

This chain uses TRBV28 with TRBJ1-4; the D is unclear. Trimming took off 3 bases at V and 7 bases at J, with 6 bases between the two ends. The CDR3 extends over 12 amino acids. Germline assignment: CDR1 MDHEN and CDR2 SYDVKM. This chain's CDR3 is CASSFPGEKLFF. The CDR3 DNA is TGTGCCAGCAGTTTCCCCGGTGAAAAACTGTTTTTT.

V gene TRBV4-2 combines with J gene TRBJ1-2, with 7 bases lining up with TRBD1. The V gene's germline CDR1 is LGHNA and CDR2 YNFKEQ. V lost 0 bases and J lost 4; bases outside the gene matches: 11. CDR3 size: 17 residues. In DNA form, the CDR3 reads TGTGCCAGCAGCCAAGATAAAGGGACAGCTGATCGCTATGGCTACACCTTC. This gives the protein CASSQDKGTADRYGYTF.

V is TRBV2 and J is TRBJ2-2, with D possibly TRBD2 on 5 matching bases. Trimming removed 7 bases from V and 4 bases from J, with 16 bases in between. The germline V gene encodes CDR1 SNHLY and CDR2 FYNNEI. CDR3 length: 15 residues. The CDR3 region is CASTGMGRSTGELFF. As DNA, the CDR3 is TGTGCCAGCACCGGGATGGGTCGGTCCACCGGGGAGCTGTTTTTT.

The chain uses TRBV28 and TRBJ1-2, with D unclear. The CDR3 spans 12 residues. Germline V gene sequence: CDR1 MDHEN, CDR2 SYDVKM. Trimming shortened V by 2 bases and J by 2 bases, and 3 bases separated the two germline ends. CDR3 residues: CASSLLNYGYTF. CDR3 nucleotides: TGTGCCAGCAGTTTACTAAACTATGGCTACACCTTC.

This sequence joins TRBV6-5 and TRBJ2-7; the D gene is possibly TRBD2 (5 bases). Trimming left V 8 bases short and J 2 bases short, with 10 bases between. This CDR3 has 12 residues. CDR1 and CDR2 from the germline V gene are MNHEY and SVGAGI. In nucleotides, the CDR3 is TGTGCCAGCGGACTTACACCCTACGAGCAGTACTTC. As protein: CASGLTPYEQYF.

V usage is TRBV15 and J usage is TRBJ2-1; TRBD2 is a possible D gene (7 bases). The V end lost 4 bases, the J end lost 8 bases, and 21 bases lay between the germline ends. The length of the CDR3 is 16 residues. Per the germline V gene, CDR1 is LNHNV and CDR2 is YYDKDF (reference sequence). CDR3 nucleotide sequence: TGTGCCACCAGCAATCCTGCCGGGACTAACAGGGATGAGCAGTTCTTC. Residues: CATSNPAGTNRDEQFF.

This chain joins TRBV27 and TRBJ1-2, with 7 bases aligning to TRBD1. The CDR3 is 13 amino acids. V shed 4 bases and J 4 bases; nucleotides not matched to a gene: 3. CDR1 is MNHEY, CDR2 SMNVEV, per germline (reference sequence). CDR3 residues: CASSSTGVYGYTF. The CDR3 nucleotides are TGTGCCAGCAGTTCTACAGGGGTCTATGGCTACACCTTC.

This chain joins TRBV10-3 and TRBJ2-1; D is uncertain. V lost 3 bases and J lost 6, with 9 bases in between. Germline V lookup: CDR1 ENHRY, CDR2 SYGVKD. This CDR3 region has 13 residues. CDR3 loop: CAISDGYSNEQFF. The CDR3 DNA is TGTGCCATCAGTGATGGTTACAGCAATGAGCAGTTCTTC.

This clone was counted a single time. CDR3 loop: CASSPGQADAGELFF. The DNA of the CDR3 is TGCGCCAGCAGCCCAGGACAGGCCGACGCCGGGGAGCTGTTTTTT. V usage is TRBV5-1 and J usage is TRBJ2-2, with TRBD1 identical over 7 bases. V was clipped by 4 bases and J by 6 bases; unmatched bases: 9. The germline gives CDR1 SGHRS, CDR2 YFSETQ. The CDR3 covers 15 residues.

This chain links TRBV18 with TRBJ1-1, with a tentative D call TRBD1 (5 bases). From germline, CDR1 is KGHSH and CDR2 LQKENI. This CDR3 region has 14 residues. Trimming removed 5 bases at V and 1 base at J, with 11 bases between. CDR3 amino acids: CASSWGGENTEAFF. The CDR3 DNA is TGTGCCAGCTCATGGGGAGGGGAGAACACTGAAGCTTTCTTT.

The V gene is TRBV27, the J gene TRBJ2-3, with 9 positions matching TRBD2. The CDR3 has 17 amino acids. Germline values: CDR1 MNHEY, CDR2 SMNVEV (reference sequence). After removal of 4 bases from V and 2 bases from J, the junction contained 10 bases not matched to a gene. CDR3 region: CASSSMVLAGITDTQYF. CDR3 nucleotides: TGTGCCAGCAGTTCCATGGTTCTAGCGGGAATCACAGATACGCAGTATTTT.

The rearrangement uses TRBV27 and TRBJ2-3; D gene unclear. The germline gives CDR1 MNHEY, CDR2 SMNVEV (reference sequence). V lost 7 bases, J lost 3 bases, and 11 bases lay in between. The CDR3 runs to 13 residues. CDR3 region: CASKTYNTDTQYF. CDR3 DNA sequence: TGTGCCAGCAAGACTTACAATACAGATACGCAGTATTTT.

The chain joins TRBV5-1 to TRBJ2-1, with D possibly matching TRBD1 (5 bases). The germline gives CDR1 SGHRS, CDR2 YFSETQ. This CDR3 comprises 16 residues. V was shortened by 4 bases and J by 6 bases, with 20 bases between the two germline ends. CDR3 amino acids: CASSRAGRASGNEQFF. CDR3 sequence (DNA): TGCGCCAGCAGCCGTGCAGGCAGGGCTTCGGGCAATGAGCAGTTCTTC.

The CDR3 loop reads CASSSSGTGDQPQHF. In DNA form, the CDR3 reads TGTGCCAGCAGTAGCTCCGGGACAGGGGATCAGCCCCAGCATTTT. This chain uses TRBV27 with TRBJ1-5, with 10 bases fitting TRBD1. Trimming took 5 bases from V and 5 from J; bases not matched to a gene: 6. Germline CDR1 reads MNHEY; CDR2 reads SMNVEV (reference sequence). This CDR3 is built from 15 residues.

The rearrangement links TRBV10-3 to TRBJ1-1; 7 nucleotides agree with TRBD1. From germline, CDR1 is ENHRY and CDR2 SYGVKD. V was clipped by 4 bases and J by 4 bases; unmatched bases: 6. CDR3 length equals 14 residues. The CDR3 is CAISVRQGVTEAFF. In DNA form, the CDR3 reads TGTGCCATCAGTGTACGGCAGGGGGTCACTGAAGCTTTCTTT.

The chain is built from TRBV9 and TRBJ2-1, with 7 bases matching TRBD2. The length of the CDR3 is 12 residues. In germline, CDR1 is SGDLS, CDR2 YYNGEE. After removal of 7 bases from V and 8 bases from J, the junction contained 6 bases not matched to a gene. In DNA, the CDR3 is TGTGCCAGCGCCGCTAGCGGCCATGAGCAGTTCTTC. Its translation: CASAASGHEQFF.

This clone was seen only once. The V call is TRBV5-1, the J call TRBJ2-1, with a possible D match to TRBD2 (6 bases). Germline V lookup: CDR1 SGHRS, CDR2 YFSETQ. The CDR3 covers 14 residues. The V end was cut by 0 bases, the J end by 8 bases, with 12 bases between. The CDR3 DNA is TGCGCCAGCAGCTTGGAACTAGCCGGCTATGAGCAGTTCTTC. Translating it yields CASSLELAGYEQFF.

This clone was detected only once. The V call is TRBV28, the J call TRBJ1-2; TRBD1 matches at 8 bases. Losses at the gene ends were 3 bases for V and 2 bases for J; bases not matched to a gene: 2. The CDR3 covers 14 residues. Germline CDR1 MDHEN, CDR2 SYDVKM. CDR3 region: CASSLGTGNYGYTF. The CDR3 DNA follows: TGTGCCAGCAGTTTGGGGACAGGAAACTATGGCTACACCTTC.

This rearrangement joins TRBV28 to TRBJ2-7; possible D gene TRBD2, 5 bases. The CDR3 has 14 amino acids. The germline V gene encodes CDR1 MDHEN and CDR2 SYDVKM. Trimming pared 7 bases from V and 5 bases from J, leaving 18 bases between. The DNA of the CDR3 is TGTGCCAGCACCGGACTGGGGTATTCCCACGAGCAGTACTTC. It translates to CASTGLGYSHEQYF.

The J gene is TRBJ2-7, the V gene TRBV4-1; maybe TRBD2 (6 bases). The germline V gene has CDR1 MGHRA and CDR2 YSYEKL. CDR3 length equals 15 residues. Trimming cost V 0 bases and J 5 bases, with 14 bases left between them. CDR3 coding DNA: TGCGCCAGCAGCCAAGAGGGGAGGCTAAACCACGAGCAGTACTTC. Translating it yields CASSQEGRLNHEQYF.

This clone was observed once. The chain uses TRBV29-1 and TRBJ2-5; D is possibly TRBD2 (6 bases). Trimming left V 5 bases short and J 4 bases short, with 14 bases between. Germline V gives CDR1 SQVTM, CDR2 ANQGSEA. This CDR3 is built from 13 residues. The DNA for the CDR3 is TGCAGCGTTAGGCGGGACTCCGGAGAGACCCAGTACTTC. This translates into CSVRRDSGETQYF.

This clone appeared a single time. Other DNA sequences of this sample code for an identical CDR3. V usage is TRBV9 and J usage is TRBJ2-1; maybe TRBD2 (6 bases). This CDR3 is 15 amino acids long. Germline V gene lookup returns CDR1 SGDLS and CDR2 YYNGEE. Trimming pared 2 bases from V and 1 base from J, leaving 10 bases between. CDR3 coding DNA: TGTGCCAGCAGCGTTGGTAGCGGTTCCTACAATGAGCAGTTCTTC. Protein product: CASSVGSGSYNEQFF.

The chain carries TRBV27 and TRBJ2-1; TRBD2 is a possible D gene (7 bases). The CDR3 spans 11 residues. The germline CDR1 and CDR2 sequences are MNHEY and SMNVEV (reference sequence). V was trimmed by 4 bases and J by 10 bases, leaving 8 bases between them. The CDR3 region is CASSWGGEQFF. The CDR3 DNA reads as TGTGCCAGCAGTTGGGGGGGCGAGCAGTTCTTC.